This TCR beta chain emerged from a study of cytomegalovirus exposure and HLA in healthy donors. Study results and limitations: Researchers reported from a later analysis that most CMV-associated TCR beta chains appeared HLA-restricted. Likely technical artifact: a cluster of highly shared sequence variants.

In regard to this clone: Its specificity is unknown. One junction end does not reproduce the germline sequence, and a read error may be involved.

This PCR relied on a set of 60 Vbeta primers and 13 Jbeta primers. The protocol was immunoSEQ multiplex PCR, while the TCRdb copy is restricted to in-frame clones and leaves out a portion. The table has 95,000 to 150,000 clones, around 79% seen once. The CDR3 loop spans 11 amino acids. The germline CDR1 and CDR2 sequences are MNHEY and SMNVEV (reference sequence). The chain is built from TRBV27 and TRBJ2-4; the match to TRBD2 covers 7 bases. Sequenced material: PBMCs. The source of this sequence is a young woman in good health and CMV-seronegative. The chain's CDR3 is CASTSGNSQYF. The CDR3 nucleotides read TGTGCCAGCACTAGCGGAAACAGTCAGTACTTC.